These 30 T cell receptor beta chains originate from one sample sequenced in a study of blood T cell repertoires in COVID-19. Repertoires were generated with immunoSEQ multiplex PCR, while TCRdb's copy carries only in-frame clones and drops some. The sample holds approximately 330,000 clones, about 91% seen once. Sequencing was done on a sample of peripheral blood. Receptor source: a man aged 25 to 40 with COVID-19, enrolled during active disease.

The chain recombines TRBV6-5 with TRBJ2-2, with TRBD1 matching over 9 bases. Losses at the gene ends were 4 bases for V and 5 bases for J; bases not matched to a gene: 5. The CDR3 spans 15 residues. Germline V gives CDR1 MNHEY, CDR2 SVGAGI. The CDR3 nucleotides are TGTGCCAGCAGTTCACAGGGGGCTGCGACCGGGGAGCTGTTTTTT. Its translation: CASSSQGAATGELFF.

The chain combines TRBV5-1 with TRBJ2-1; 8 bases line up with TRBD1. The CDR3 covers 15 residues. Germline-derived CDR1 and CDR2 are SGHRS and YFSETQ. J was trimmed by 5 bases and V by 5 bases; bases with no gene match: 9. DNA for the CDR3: TGCGCCAGCAGTTATGGGACAGGCACTCACAATGAGCAGTTCTTC. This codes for CASSYGTGTHNEQFF.

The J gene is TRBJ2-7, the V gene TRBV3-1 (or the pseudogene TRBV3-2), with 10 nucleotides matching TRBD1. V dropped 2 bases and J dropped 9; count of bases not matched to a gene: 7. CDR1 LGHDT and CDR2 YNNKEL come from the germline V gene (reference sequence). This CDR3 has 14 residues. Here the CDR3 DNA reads TGTGCCAGCAGCCAAAAGGGACAGGGGACCGCGCAGTACTTC. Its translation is CASSQKGQGTAQYF.

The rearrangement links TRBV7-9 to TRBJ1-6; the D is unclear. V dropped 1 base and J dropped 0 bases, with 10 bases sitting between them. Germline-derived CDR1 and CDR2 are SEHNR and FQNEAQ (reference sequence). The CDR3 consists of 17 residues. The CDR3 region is CASSLGWRSSYNSPLHF. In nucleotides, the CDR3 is TGTGCCAGCAGCTTAGGGTGGAGGAGCTCCTATAATTCACCCCTCCACTTT.

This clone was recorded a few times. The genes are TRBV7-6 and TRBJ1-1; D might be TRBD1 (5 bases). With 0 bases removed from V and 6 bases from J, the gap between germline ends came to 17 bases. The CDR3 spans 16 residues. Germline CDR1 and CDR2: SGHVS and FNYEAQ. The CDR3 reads CASSLATGTLMAEAFF. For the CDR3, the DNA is TGTGCCAGCAGCTTAGCTACGGGGACTCTTATGGCTGAAGCTTTCTTT.

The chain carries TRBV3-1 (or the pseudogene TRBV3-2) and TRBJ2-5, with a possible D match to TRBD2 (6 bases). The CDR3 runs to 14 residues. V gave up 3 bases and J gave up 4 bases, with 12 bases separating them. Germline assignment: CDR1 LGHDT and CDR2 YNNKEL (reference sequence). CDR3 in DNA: TGTGCCAGCAGCCAGCAGGTGGAGGGAGAGACCCAGTACTTC. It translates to CASSQQVEGETQYF.

The CDR3 coding sequence is TGTGCCAGCAGCTTAGCCTTCCAGGAACAAGAGACCCAGTACTTC. Its translation: CASSLAFQEQETQYF. The V gene is TRBV7-6, the J gene TRBJ2-5; the D is unclear. The length of the CDR3 is 15 residues. V lost 0 bases and J lost 2, with 10 bases in between. CDR1 SGHVS and CDR2 FNYEAQ come from the germline V gene.

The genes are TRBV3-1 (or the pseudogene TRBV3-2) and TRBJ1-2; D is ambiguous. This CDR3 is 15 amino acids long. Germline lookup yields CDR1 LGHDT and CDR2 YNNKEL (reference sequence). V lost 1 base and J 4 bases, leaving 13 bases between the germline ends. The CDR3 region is CASSQGSGYVYGYTF. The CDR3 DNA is TGTGCCAGCAGCCAAGGATCGGGTTATGTCTATGGCTACACCTTC.

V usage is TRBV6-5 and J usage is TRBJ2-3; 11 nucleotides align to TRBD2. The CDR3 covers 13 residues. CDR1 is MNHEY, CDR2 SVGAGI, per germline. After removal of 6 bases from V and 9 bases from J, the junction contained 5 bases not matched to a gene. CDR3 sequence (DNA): TGTGCCAGCAGCCTACTAGCGGGAGTAACGCAGTATTTT. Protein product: CASSLLAGVTQYF.

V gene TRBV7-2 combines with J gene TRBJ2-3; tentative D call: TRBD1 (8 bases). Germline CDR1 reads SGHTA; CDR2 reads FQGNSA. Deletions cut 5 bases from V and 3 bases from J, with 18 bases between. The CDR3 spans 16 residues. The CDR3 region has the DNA TGTGCCAGCAGCCATTTTACAGGGGGGGGGACAGATACGCAGTATTTT. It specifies CASSHFTGGGTDTQYF. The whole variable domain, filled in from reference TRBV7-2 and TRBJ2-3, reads GAGVSQSPSNKVTEKGKDVELRCDPISGHTALYWYRQSLGQGLEFLIYFQGNSAPDKSGLPSDRFSAERTGGSVSTLTIQRTQQEDSAVYLCASSHFTGGGTDTQYFGPGTRLTVL.

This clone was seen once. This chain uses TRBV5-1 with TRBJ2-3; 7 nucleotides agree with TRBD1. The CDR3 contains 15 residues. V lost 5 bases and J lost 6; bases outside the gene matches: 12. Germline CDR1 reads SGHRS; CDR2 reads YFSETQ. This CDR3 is CASRTPGRGLDTQYF. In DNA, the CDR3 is TGCGCCAGCAGAACCCCCGGTAGGGGGCTGGATACGCAGTATTTT.

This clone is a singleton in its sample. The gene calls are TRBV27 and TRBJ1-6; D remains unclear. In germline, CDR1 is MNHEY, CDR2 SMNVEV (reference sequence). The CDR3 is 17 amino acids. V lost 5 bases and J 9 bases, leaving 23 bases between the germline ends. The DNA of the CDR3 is TGTGCCAGCAGTCTAGGCCCGACGGGTACCCCCGGTTCACCCCTCCACTTT. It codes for CASSLGPTGTPGSPLHF.

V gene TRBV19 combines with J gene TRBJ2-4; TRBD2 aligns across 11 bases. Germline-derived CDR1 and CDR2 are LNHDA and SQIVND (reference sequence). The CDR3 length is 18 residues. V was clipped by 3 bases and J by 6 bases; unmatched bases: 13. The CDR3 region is CASSILGLAGGFGNIQYF. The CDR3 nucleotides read TGTGCCAGTAGTATTTTAGGGCTAGCGGGAGGTTTTGGAAACATTCAGTACTTC.

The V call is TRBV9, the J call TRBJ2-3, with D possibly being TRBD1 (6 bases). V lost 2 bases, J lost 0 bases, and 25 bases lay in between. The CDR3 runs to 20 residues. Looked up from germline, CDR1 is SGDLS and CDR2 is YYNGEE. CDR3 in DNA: TGTGCCAGCAGCGTCTCCGCCGGGACAAGGGTGTCCCTTAGCACAGATACGCAGTATTTT. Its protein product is CASSVSAGTRVSLSTDTQYF.

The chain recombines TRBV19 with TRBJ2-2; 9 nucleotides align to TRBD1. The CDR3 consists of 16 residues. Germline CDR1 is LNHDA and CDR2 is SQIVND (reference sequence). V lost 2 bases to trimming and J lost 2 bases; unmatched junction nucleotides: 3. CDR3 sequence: CASSINRGRNTGELFF. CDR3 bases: TGTGCCAGTAGTATAAACAGGGGGCGAAACACCGGGGAGCTGTTTTTT.

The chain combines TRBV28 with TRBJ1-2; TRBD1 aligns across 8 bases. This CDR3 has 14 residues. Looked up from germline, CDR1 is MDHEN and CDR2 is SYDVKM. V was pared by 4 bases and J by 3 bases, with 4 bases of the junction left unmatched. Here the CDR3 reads CASSSRGLDYGYTF. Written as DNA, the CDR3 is TGTGCCAGCAGTTCCAGGGGGCTCGACTATGGCTACACCTTC.

CDR3 protein: CASSMSWGGITDTQYF. The CDR3 DNA is TGTGCCAGCAGCATGTCCTGGGGCGGGATCACAGATACGCAGTATTTT. The rearrangement uses TRBV7-9 and TRBJ2-3, with D tentatively TRBD2 (6 bases). The CDR3 contains 16 residues. The germline CDR1 and CDR2 sequences are SEHNR and FQNEAQ (reference sequence). V lost 5 bases and J lost 2, with 17 bases in between.

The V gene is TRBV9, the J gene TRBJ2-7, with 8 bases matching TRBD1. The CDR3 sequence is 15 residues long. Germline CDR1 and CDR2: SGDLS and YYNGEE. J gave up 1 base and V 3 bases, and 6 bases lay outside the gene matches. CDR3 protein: CASSASGTGSYEQYF. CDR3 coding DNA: TGTGCCAGCAGCGCGTCCGGGACAGGATCCTACGAGCAGTACTTC.

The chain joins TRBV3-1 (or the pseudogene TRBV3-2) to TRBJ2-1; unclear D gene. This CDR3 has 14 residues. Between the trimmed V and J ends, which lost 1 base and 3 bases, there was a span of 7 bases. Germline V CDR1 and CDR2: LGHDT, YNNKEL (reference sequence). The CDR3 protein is CASSQVGSYNEQFF. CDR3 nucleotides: TGTGCCAGCAGCCAAGTTGGCAGCTACAATGAGCAGTTCTTC.

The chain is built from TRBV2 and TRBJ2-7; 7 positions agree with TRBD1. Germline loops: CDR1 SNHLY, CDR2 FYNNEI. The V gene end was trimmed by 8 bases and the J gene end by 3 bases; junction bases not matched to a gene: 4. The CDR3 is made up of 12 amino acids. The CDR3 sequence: CASGTEFYEQYF. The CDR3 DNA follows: TGTGCCAGCGGGACAGAGTTCTACGAGCAGTACTTC.

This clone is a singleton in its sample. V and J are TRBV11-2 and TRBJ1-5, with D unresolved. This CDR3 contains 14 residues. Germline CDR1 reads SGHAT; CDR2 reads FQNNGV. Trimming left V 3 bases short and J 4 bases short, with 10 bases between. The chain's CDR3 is CASSFGNINQPQHF. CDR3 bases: TGTGCCAGCAGCTTTGGCAACATAAATCAGCCCCAGCATTTT.

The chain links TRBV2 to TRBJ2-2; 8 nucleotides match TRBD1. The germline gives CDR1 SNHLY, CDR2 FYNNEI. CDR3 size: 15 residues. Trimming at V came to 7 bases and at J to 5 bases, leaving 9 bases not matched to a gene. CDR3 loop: CASNPGTGRTGELFF. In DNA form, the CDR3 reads TGTGCCAGCAATCCCGGGACAGGAAGAACCGGGGAGCTGTTTTTT. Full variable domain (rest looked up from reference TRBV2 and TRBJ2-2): EPEVTQTPSHQVTQMGQEVILRCVPISNHLYFYWYRQILGQKVEFLVSFYNNEISEKSEIFDDQFSVERPDGSNFTLKIRSTKLEDSAMYFCASNPGTGRTGELFFGEGSRLTVL.

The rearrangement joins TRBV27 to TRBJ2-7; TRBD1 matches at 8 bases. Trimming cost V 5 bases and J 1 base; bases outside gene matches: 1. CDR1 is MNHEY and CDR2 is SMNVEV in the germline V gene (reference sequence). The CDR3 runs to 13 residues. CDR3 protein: CASSRTGSYEQYF. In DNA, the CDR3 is TGTGCCAGCAGTAGGACAGGGTCCTACGAGCAGTACTTC.

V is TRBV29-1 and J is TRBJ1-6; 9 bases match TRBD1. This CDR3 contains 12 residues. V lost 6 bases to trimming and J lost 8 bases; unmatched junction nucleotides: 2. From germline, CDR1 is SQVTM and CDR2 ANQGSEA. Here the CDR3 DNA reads TGCAGCGTAAGGACAGGGGATTCACCCCTCCACTTT. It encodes CSVRTGDSPLHF.

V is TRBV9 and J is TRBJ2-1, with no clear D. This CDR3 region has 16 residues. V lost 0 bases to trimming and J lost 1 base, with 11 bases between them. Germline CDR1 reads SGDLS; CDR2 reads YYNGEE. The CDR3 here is CASSVGGAVSYNEQFF. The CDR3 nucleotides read TGTGCCAGCAGCGTAGGTGGCGCGGTATCCTACAATGAGCAGTTCTTC.

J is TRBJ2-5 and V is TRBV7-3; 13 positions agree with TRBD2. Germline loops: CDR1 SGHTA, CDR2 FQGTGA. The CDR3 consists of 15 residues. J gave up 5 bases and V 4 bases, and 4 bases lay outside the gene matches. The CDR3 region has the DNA TGTGCCAGCAGCTCAACTAGCGGGGGGGCGGAGACCCAGTACTTC. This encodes CASSSTSGGAETQYF. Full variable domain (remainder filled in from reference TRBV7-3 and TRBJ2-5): GAGVSQTPSNKVTEKGKYVELRCDPISGHTALYWYRQSLGQGPEFLIYFQGTGAADDSGLPNDRFFAVRPEGSVSTLKIQRTERGDSAVYLCASSSTSGGAETQYFGPGTRLLVL.

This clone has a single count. This CDR3 is CASDRGRAGANVLTF. In nucleotides, the CDR3 is TGTGCTAGTGATAGGGGCCGAGCTGGGGCCAACGTCCTGACTTTC. The rearrangement links TRBV12-5 to TRBJ2-6, with D possibly matching TRBD1 (5 bases). The CDR3 totals 15 residues. The V end was cut by 7 bases, the J end by 2 bases, with 12 bases between. Germline CDR1 reads LGHNT; CDR2 reads FRNRAP.

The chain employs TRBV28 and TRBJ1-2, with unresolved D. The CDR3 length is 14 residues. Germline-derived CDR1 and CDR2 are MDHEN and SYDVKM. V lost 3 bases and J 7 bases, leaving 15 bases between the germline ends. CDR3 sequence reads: CASSLRYGIAGYTF. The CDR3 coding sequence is TGTGCCAGCAGTTTGAGGTACGGGATCGCTGGCTACACCTTC.

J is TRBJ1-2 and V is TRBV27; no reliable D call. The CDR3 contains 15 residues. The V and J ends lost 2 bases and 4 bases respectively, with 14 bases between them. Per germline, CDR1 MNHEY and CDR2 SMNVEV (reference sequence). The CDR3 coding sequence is TGTGCCAGCAGTTTAATCGTCGGGAATAGCTATGGCTACACCTTC. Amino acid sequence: CASSLIVGNSYGYTF.

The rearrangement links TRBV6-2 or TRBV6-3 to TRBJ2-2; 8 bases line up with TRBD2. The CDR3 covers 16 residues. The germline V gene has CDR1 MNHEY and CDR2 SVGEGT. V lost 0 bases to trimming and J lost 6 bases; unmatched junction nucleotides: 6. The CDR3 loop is CASSYSSTSASGELFF. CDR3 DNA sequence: TGTGCCAGCAGTTACTCGTCGACTAGCGCCTCCGGGGAGCTGTTTTTT.